A selection of T cell receptor beta chains follows, all from one sample in a study of identical twins. TCRdb ran MiXCR on the 5' RACE reads and lists one entry per CDR3 protein. The top ten hold more than 4% of the sample, which has roughly 750,000 distinct CDR3 sequences, around 21% seen once. These sequences were also reported in another study, on T cells expressing NK-cell markers.

Material: PBMCs. Source of these receptors: a woman aged 18-29 years in good health. Both conserved end residues are part of each CDR3.

j_call cdr3_length v_call cdr3_aa
TRBJ2-5 12 TRBV6-2/TRBV6-3 CASSYSPETQYF
TRBJ2-7 15 TRBV12-3/TRBV12-4 CASSPMWGRSYEQYF
TRBJ1-1 13 TRBV12-3/TRBV12-4 CACYQGAGTEAFF
TRBJ2-1 15 TRBV15 CATSRDTSSYNEQFF
TRBJ2-5 13 TRBV20-1 CSASSGARETQYF
TRBJ2-1 16 TRBV27 CASSLIGASSYNEQFF
TRBJ1-1 17 TRBV5-1 CASSLAKGDRPNTEAFF
TRBJ1-4 14 TRBV12-3/TRBV12-4 CASTPFSSNEKLFF
TRBJ2-7 13 TRBV29-1 CSVAYAGPYEQYF
TRBJ1-5 16 TRBV10-3 CAISESGGQVNQPQHF
TRBJ1-2 12 TRBV6-1 CASRSWDYGYTF
TRBJ1-5 12 TRBV29-1 CSVGGQNQPQHF
TRBJ2-1 12 TRBV7-9 CASGGTSNEQFF
TRBJ1-2 18 TRBV10-3 CAISEAVAGTGGSGGYTF
TRBJ2-3 15 TRBV20-1 CSAGEREGRADTQYF
TRBJ1-1 13 TRBV12-3/TRBV12-4 CASRGNMNTEAFF
TRBJ2-3 15 TRBV6-5 CASSYSTGDLDTQYF
TRBJ1-5 17 TRBV5-1 CASRVACPLCSNQPQHF
TRBJ2-7 14 TRBV15 CATSRDRVPLEQYF
TRBJ2-1 12 TRBV3-1 CASSQIYNEQFF
TRBJ2-4 13 TRBV29-1 CSGGDSGKGIQYF
TRBJ2-1 15 TRBV5-1 CASSLVAGQYNEQFF
TRBJ1-5 16 TRBV7-9 CASSLGVGGDNQPQHF
TRBJ2-5 17 TRBV10-3 CAISESASRRSQETQYF
TRBJ2-2 13 TRBV10-1 CASSEGPYGELFF
TRBJ2-1 14 TRBV9 CASTLAGGPNEQFF
TRBJ2-3 14 TRBV20-1 CSAREWRSTDTQYF
TRBJ1-3 15 TRBV5-6 CASTQLWGSGNTIYF
TRBJ2-3 16 TRBV20-1 CSATDGAGERTDTQYF
TRBJ2-1 15 TRBV6-2/TRBV6-3 CASSKGGAGVNEQFF
TRBJ2-5 15 TRBV7-3 CASSLGGRGTETQYF
TRBJ2-5 14 TRBV12-3/TRBV12-4 CASSLLSSQETQYF
TRBJ2-7 12 TRBV6-5 CATSGSLGEQYF
TRBJ2-2 15 TRBV24-1 CATSDPPGGPRELFF
TRBJ1-2 15 TRBV27 CASSTQQGRGRGYTF
TRBJ2-2 14 TRBV2 CASSEVEVAGELFF
TRBJ2-1 15 TRBV29-1 CSVVLAGESYNEQFF
TRBJ2-3 14 TRBV6-1 CASSQAGGTDTQYF
TRBJ2-3 14 TRBV9 CASSVGTGPDTQYF
TRBJ2-5 13 TRBV7-3 CASSLMVGETQYF
TRBJ2-7 15 TRBV10-2 CASRVTSGRAYEQYF
TRBJ2-1 12 TRBV20-1 CSAVHRGNEQFF
TRBJ1-4 17 TRBV12-3/TRBV12-4 CASSPPPARGLGEKLFF
TRBJ1-2 13 TRBV7-9 CASSPSASYGYTF
TRBJ2-3 15 TRBV6-5 CASSYSRPDLDTQYF
TRBJ2-7 13 TRBV5-1 CASTGGGPYEQYF
TRBJ2-3 14 TRBV27 CASSRWDSSDTQYF
TRBJ1-1 16 TRBV28 CASSTNRRGMNTEAFF
TRBJ1-2 16 TRBV12-3/TRBV12-4 CASTGGTGITNYGYTF
TRBJ1-6 17 TRBV11-2 CASSLPRTGFGNSPLHF
TRBJ2-1 15 TRBV10-3 CAISEAGGPSNEQFF
TRBJ1-1 12 TRBV12-3/TRBV12-4 CANSKANTEAFF
TRBJ2-1 14 TRBV12-3/TRBV12-4 CASAGDRGTNEQFF
TRBJ2-3 11 TRBV20-1 CSARREDTQYF
TRBJ2-1 13 TRBV29-1 CSVERMGGLEQFF